This is a list of T cell receptor beta chains from one sample in a study of OX40 agonist ivuxolimab in advanced cancers. The assay was immunoSEQ multiplex PCR, and TCRdb's table has in-frame clones only and misses some. The sample gives fewer than 130,000 clones, roughly nine tenths of which show up once; 0.25% to 0.3% is in the top ten. The sequencing here drew on CD4+ or CD8+ T cells sorted from blood, taken in a trial of the OX40 agonist ivuxolimab. Receptor source: an adult with an advanced solid tumor such as melanoma, head and neck, liver or kidney cancer. Each CDR3 is given with its conserved first and last residue. The order of the fields is D gene, J gene, clone size, V gene, CDR3 length, CDR3 DNA, CDR3 protein. The D gene is left open where the match is weak. Rows may omit the clone size; those that give it use once, few, many or a size class.

d_call: TRBD2
j_call: TRBJ2-3
clone_size: -
v_call: TRBV7-9
cdr3_length: 19
cdr3_nt: TGTGCCAGCAGCATCGGACTAGCGGGAAATCGGAGACGCACAGATACGCAGTATTTT
cdr3_aa: CASSIGLAGNRRRTDTQYF

d_call: -
j_call: TRBJ2-1
clone_size: -
v_call: TRBV9
cdr3_length: 13
cdr3_nt: TGTGCCAGCAGCGTCGGACCAGGCGATGAGCAGTTCTTC
cdr3_aa: CASSVGPGDEQFF

d_call: -
j_call: TRBJ2-1
clone_size: -
v_call: TRBV25-1
cdr3_length: 11
cdr3_nt: TGTGCCAGCAGCTCCTACAATGAGCAGTTCTTC
cdr3_aa: CASSSYNEQFF

d_call: -
j_call: TRBJ2-2
clone_size: few
v_call: TRBV6-5
cdr3_length: 15
cdr3_nt: TGTGCCAGCAGTTACAGGGGGGTGGGAGAGGGGGAGCTGTTTTTT
cdr3_aa: CASSYRGVGEGELFF

d_call: TRBD2
j_call: TRBJ2-1
clone_size: -
v_call: TRBV27
cdr3_length: 18
cdr3_nt: TGTGCCAGCAGTTTATTGTTTAGCGGGGAAAGCTCCTACAATGAGCAGTTCTTC
cdr3_aa: CASSLLFSGESSYNEQFF

d_call: -
j_call: TRBJ1-1
clone_size: -
v_call: TRBV5-5
cdr3_length: 13
cdr3_nt: TGTGCCAGCAGCTTGAAAGGGGGCACTGAAGCTTTCTTT
cdr3_aa: CASSLKGGTEAFF

d_call: TRBD1
j_call: TRBJ1-1
clone_size: many
v_call: TRBV13
cdr3_length: 14
cdr3_nt: TGTGCCAGCAGCACCGACAGGGGACATACTGAAGCTTTCTTT
cdr3_aa: CASSTDRGHTEAFF

d_call: -
j_call: TRBJ1-1
clone_size: -
v_call: TRBV11-3
cdr3_length: 13
cdr3_nt: TGTGCCAGCAGCTATGGGGGGAACCAAGAAGCTTTCTTT
cdr3_aa: CASSYGGNQEAFF

d_call: -
j_call: TRBJ2-2
clone_size: -
v_call: TRBV18
cdr3_length: 16
cdr3_nt: TGTGCCAGCTCACCTAGACACCAAACGAACACCGGGGAGCTGTTTTTT
cdr3_aa: CASSPRHQTNTGELFF

d_call: TRBD1
j_call: TRBJ1-4
clone_size: -
v_call: TRBV5-4
cdr3_length: 15
cdr3_nt: TGTGCCAGCAGCCTACCGGGACAGACGAATGAAAAACTGTTTTTT
cdr3_aa: CASSLPGQTNEKLFF

d_call: TRBD1
j_call: TRBJ1-5
clone_size: -
v_call: TRBV2
cdr3_length: 15
cdr3_nt: TGTGCCTACCAGGGGGCAGGTCATAGCAATCAGCCCCAGCATTTT
cdr3_aa: CAYQGAGHSNQPQHF

d_call: -
j_call: TRBJ1-2
clone_size: -
v_call: TRBV7-2
cdr3_length: 13
cdr3_nt: TGTGCCAGCAGCTCACCTACAGGGTATGGCTACACCTTC
cdr3_aa: CASSSPTGYGYTF

d_call: -
j_call: TRBJ1-5
clone_size: once
v_call: TRBV19
cdr3_length: 16
cdr3_nt: TGTGCCACCAATCCCAGGGTGGGCCCTATGAATCAGCCCCAGCATTTT
cdr3_aa: CATNPRVGPMNQPQHF

d_call: TRBD1
j_call: TRBJ2-1
clone_size: -
v_call: TRBV7-6
cdr3_length: 15
cdr3_nt: TGTGCCAGCAGTTTCGGGACAGGGTCAGGCAATGAGCAGTTCTTC
cdr3_aa: CASSFGTGSGNEQFF

d_call: TRBD2
j_call: TRBJ2-3
clone_size: -
v_call: TRBV30
cdr3_length: 14
cdr3_nt: TGTGCCTGGTCCCCGGGGGGACGCACAGATACGCAGTATTTT
cdr3_aa: CAWSPGGRTDTQYF

d_call: -
j_call: TRBJ2-3
clone_size: -
v_call: TRBV18
cdr3_length: 15
cdr3_nt: TGTGCCAGCTCACCACGGGTGGAGAGCACAGATACGCAGTATTTT
cdr3_aa: CASSPRVESTDTQYF